A selection of T cell receptor beta chains follows, all from one sample in a study of CD8+ T cells in alopecia areata. Here immunoSEQ multiplex PCR was the method, and the copy in TCRdb shows in-frame clones only, minus some. The sample contains about 180,000 clones, around 60% of which appear only once. The starting material was CD4+ T cells sorted from blood, obtained at week 0. The source is a human donor with alopecia areata. Both conserved end residues are trimmed from each CDR3.

CDR3 length: 12
V gene: TRBV6-5
CDR3 protein: ASRDRARGTEAF

CDR3 length: 13
V gene: TRBV30
CDR3 protein: AWSVRPGMNTEAF

CDR3 length: 12
V gene: TRBV5-1
CDR3 protein: ASSLDGAYNEQF

CDR3 length: 13
V gene: TRBV6-1
CDR3 protein: ASSEVLGPLRTQY

CDR3 length: 10
V gene: TRBV6-5
CDR3 protein: ASRLGQAGYT

CDR3 length: 12
V gene: TRBV2
CDR3 protein: ASSLVAMKETQY

CDR3 length: 12
V gene: TRBV10-3
CDR3 protein: AIKDSSGANVLT

CDR3 length: 14
V gene: TRBV29-1
CDR3 protein: SVDPVSGQGPDTQY

CDR3 length: 11
V gene: TRBV29-1
CDR3 protein: SVNPGQAETQY

CDR3 length: 11
V gene: TRBV4-2
CDR3 protein: ASSPIRLGEQY

CDR3 length: 14
V gene: TRBV7-8
CDR3 protein: ASSPRFASGANVLT

CDR3 length: 11
V gene: TRBV29-1
CDR3 protein: SVTTGVGTEAF

CDR3 length: 10
V gene: TRBV7-9
CDR3 protein: ASSNRDTEAF

CDR3 length: 11
V gene: TRBV6-1
CDR3 protein: ASRRGDRRGYT

CDR3 length: 14
V gene: TRBV4-2
CDR3 protein: ASSQGSGGGTDTQY

CDR3 length: 12
V gene: TRBV5-6
CDR3 protein: ASSLQGSKETQY

CDR3 length: 12
V gene: TRBV5-1
CDR3 protein: ASSIGQGAGGYT

CDR3 length: 11
V gene: TRBV5-4
CDR3 protein: ASSSLVGDTQY

CDR3 length: 12
V gene: TRBV29-1
CDR3 protein: SVRSRGRPNEQF

CDR3 length: 11
V gene: TRBV5-1
CDR3 protein: ASSSSGQNEAF

CDR3 length: 15
V gene: TRBV23-1
CDR3 protein: ASSHVRPTACNQPQH

CDR3 length: 12
V gene: TRBV19
CDR3 protein: ASSPREYRQPQH

CDR3 length: 10
V gene: TRBV29-1
CDR3 protein: SVEGTNYEQY

CDR3 length: 12
V gene: TRBV25-1
CDR3 protein: ASSASGGGETQY

CDR3 length: 12
V gene: TRBV29-1
CDR3 protein: SVEVRLGDTEAF

CDR3 length: 7
V gene: TRBV11-2
CDR3 protein: ASGDRGV

CDR3 length: 12
V gene: TRBV11-2
CDR3 protein: ASSPGPNTGELF

CDR3 length: 12
V gene: TRBV7-9
CDR3 protein: ASSNSGRYNEQF

CDR3 length: 11
V gene: TRBV15
CDR3 protein: ATSRDLNQPQH

CDR3 length: 9
V gene: TRBV10-3
CDR3 protein: AIKQTYEQY

CDR3 length: 12
V gene: TRBV5-6
CDR3 protein: ASSLGQPGETQY

CDR3 length: 12
V gene: TRBV27
CDR3 protein: ASGRAGGPGELF

CDR3 length: 12
V gene: TRBV7-9
CDR3 protein: ASRPGGMGNIQY

CDR3 length: 14
V gene: TRBV11-1
CDR3 protein: ASALRGFSGANVLT

CDR3 length: 11
V gene: TRBV27
CDR3 protein: ASRWTGSDTQY

CDR3 length: 13
V gene: TRBV25-1
CDR3 protein: ASSVTGLAINEQF

CDR3 length: 11
V gene: TRBV4-2
CDR3 protein: ASSRDRDNEQF

CDR3 length: 11
V gene: TRBV7-3
CDR3 protein: ASSPGRNSPLH

CDR3 length: 11
V gene: TRBV30
CDR3 protein: AWSVDENYGYT

CDR3 length: 11
V gene: TRBV30
CDR3 protein: AWSVSLNQPQH

CDR3 length: 11
V gene: TRBV6-1
CDR3 protein: ASRPGTDYGYT

CDR3 length: 13
V gene: TRBV10-3
CDR3 protein: AAAPEQGTNSPLH

CDR3 length: 12
V gene: TRBV7-6
CDR3 protein: ASSVGQGNSPLH

CDR3 length: 9
V gene: TRBV2
CDR3 protein: ASSIAETQY

CDR3 length: 14
V gene: TRBV6-6
CDR3 protein: ASSYTHSGKGTEAF

CDR3 length: 15
V gene: TRBV10-3
CDR3 protein: AISGGTGGLSTDTQY

CDR3 length: 11
V gene: TRBV6-6
CDR3 protein: ASSYTNREKLF

CDR3 length: 16
V gene: TRBV18
CDR3 protein: ASSLRLFTGTVDSPLH

CDR3 length: 13
V gene: TRBV19
CDR3 protein: ASSIGRVRQETQY

CDR3 length: 12
V gene: TRBV2
CDR3 protein: ASSTRGGKETQY

CDR3 length: 8
V gene: TRBV29-1
CDR3 protein: SVRAGEQY

CDR3 length: 12
V gene: TRBV30
CDR3 protein: AWSPRTGSYGYT

CDR3 length: 13
V gene: TRBV13
CDR3 protein: ASSIQNLYLYGYT

CDR3 length: 11
V gene: TRBV30
CDR3 protein: ARQRGLNTEAF

CDR3 length: 11
V gene: TRBV6-5
CDR3 protein: ASSRDKNTEAF

CDR3 length: 12
V gene: TRBV7-9
CDR3 protein: ASSLRDRAYEQY

CDR3 length: 14
V gene: TRBV4-1
CDR3 protein: ASSRARDRNTGELF

CDR3 length: 12
V gene: TRBV30
CDR3 protein: AWSVPQGADEQF

CDR3 length: 12
V gene: TRBV30
CDR3 protein: AWSVDRGNQPQH

CDR3 length: 11
V gene: TRBV29-1
CDR3 protein: SVKGQGSTEAF